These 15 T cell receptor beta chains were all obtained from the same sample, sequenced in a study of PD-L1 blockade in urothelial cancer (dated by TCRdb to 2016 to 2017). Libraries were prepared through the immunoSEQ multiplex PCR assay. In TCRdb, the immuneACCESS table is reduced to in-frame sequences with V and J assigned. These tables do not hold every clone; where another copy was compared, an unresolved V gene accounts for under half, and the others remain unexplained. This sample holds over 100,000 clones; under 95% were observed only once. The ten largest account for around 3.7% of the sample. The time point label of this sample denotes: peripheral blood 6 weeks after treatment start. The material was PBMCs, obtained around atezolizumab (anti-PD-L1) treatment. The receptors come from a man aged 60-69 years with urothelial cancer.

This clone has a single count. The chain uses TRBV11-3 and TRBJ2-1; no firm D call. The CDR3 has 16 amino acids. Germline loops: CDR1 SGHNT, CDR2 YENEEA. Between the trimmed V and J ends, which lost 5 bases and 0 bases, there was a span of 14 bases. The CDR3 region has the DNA TGTGCCAGCAGCCCCCCGGCAGCGAGCTCCTACAATGAGCAGTTCTTC. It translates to CASSPPAASSYNEQFF.

The CDR3 loop is CASSQGLGGVTQYF. The CDR3 DNA follows: TGCGCCAGCAGCCAAGGACTAGGGGGGGTTACGCAGTATTTT. The chain links TRBV4-3 to TRBJ2-3; D may be TRBD2 (7 bases). The CDR3 sequence is 14 residues long. The V gene's germline CDR1 is LGHNA and CDR2 YSLEER. V was clipped by 1 base and J by 8 bases, with 13 bases between them.

CDR3 protein: CAWSRGTNSYEQYF. The DNA of the CDR3 is TGTGCCTGGAGCCGGGGGACGAACTCCTACGAGCAGTACTTC. The chain recombines TRBV30 with TRBJ2-7, with TRBD2 as a possible D gene (6 bases). CDR1 is GTSNPN and CDR2 is SVGIG in the germline V gene (reference sequence). Trimming took 3 bases from V and 0 from J, leaving 12 bases between them. The CDR3 sequence is 14 residues long. The full variable domain, with the rest looked up from reference TRBV30 and TRBJ2-7, is SQTIHQWPATLVQPVGSPLSLECTVEGTSNPNLYWYRQAAGRGLQLLFYSVGIGQISSEVPQNLSASRPQDRQFILSSKKLLLSDSGFYLCAWSRGTNSYEQYFGPGTRLTVT.

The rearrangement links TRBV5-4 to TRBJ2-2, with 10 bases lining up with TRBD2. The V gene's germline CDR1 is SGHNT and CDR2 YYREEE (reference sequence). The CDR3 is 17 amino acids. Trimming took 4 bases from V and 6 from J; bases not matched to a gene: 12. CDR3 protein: CASSPMLAGVQAGELFF. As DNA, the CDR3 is TGTGCCAGCAGCCCCATGCTAGCGGGAGTTCAGGCCGGGGAGCTGTTTTTT. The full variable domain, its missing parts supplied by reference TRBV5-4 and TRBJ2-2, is ETGVTQSPTHLIKTRGQQVTLRCSSQSGHNTVSWYQQALGQGPQFIFQYYREEENGRGNFPPRFSGLQFPNYSSELNVNALELDDSALYLCASSPMLAGVQAGELFFGEGSRLTVL.

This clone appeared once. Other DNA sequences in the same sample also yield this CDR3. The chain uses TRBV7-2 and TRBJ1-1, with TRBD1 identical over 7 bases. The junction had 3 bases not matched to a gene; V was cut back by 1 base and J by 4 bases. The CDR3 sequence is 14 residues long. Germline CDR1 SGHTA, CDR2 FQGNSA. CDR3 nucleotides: TGTGCCAGCAGCTTAGTGTCAGGGGGCACTGAAGCTTTCTTT. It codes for CASSLVSGGTEAFF. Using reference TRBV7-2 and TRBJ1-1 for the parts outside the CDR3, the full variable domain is GAGVSQSPSNKVTEKGKDVELRCDPISGHTALYWYRQSLGQGLEFLIYFQGNSAPDKSGLPSDRFSAERTGGSVSTLTIQRTQQEDSAVYLCASSLVSGGTEAFFGQGTRLTVV.

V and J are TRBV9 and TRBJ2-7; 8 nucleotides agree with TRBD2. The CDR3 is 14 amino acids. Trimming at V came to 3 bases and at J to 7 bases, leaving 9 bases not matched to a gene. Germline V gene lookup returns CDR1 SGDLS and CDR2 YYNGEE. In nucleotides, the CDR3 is TGTGCCAGCAGCGGGCCGGGACTAGTCGGGGAGCAGTACTTC. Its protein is CASSGPGLVGEQYF.

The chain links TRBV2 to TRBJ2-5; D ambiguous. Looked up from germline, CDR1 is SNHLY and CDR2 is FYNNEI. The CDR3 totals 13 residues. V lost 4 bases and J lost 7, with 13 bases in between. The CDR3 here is CASSAAPGGTQYF. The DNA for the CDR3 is TGTGCCAGCAGTGCCGCACCTGGCGGGACCCAGTACTTC.

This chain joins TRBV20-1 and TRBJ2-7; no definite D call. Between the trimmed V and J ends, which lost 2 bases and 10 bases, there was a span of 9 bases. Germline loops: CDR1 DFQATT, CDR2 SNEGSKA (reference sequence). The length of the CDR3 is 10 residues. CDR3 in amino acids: CSARTERQYF. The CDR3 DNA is TGCAGTGCTAGAACGGAGCGTCAGTACTTC.

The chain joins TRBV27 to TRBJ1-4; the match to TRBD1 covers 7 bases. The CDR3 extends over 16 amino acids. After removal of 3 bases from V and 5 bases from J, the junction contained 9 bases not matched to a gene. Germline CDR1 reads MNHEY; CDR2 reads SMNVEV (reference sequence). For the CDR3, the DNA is TGTGCCAGCAGTTTTGCCCAGGGCAGGGGGAATGAAAAACTGTTTTTT. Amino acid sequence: CASSFAQGRGNEKLFF. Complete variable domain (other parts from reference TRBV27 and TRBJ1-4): EAQVTQNPRYLITVTGKKLTVTCSQNMNHEYMSWYRQDPGLGLRQIYYSMNVEVTDKGDVPEGYKVSRKEKRNFPLILESPSPNQTSLYFCASSFAQGRGNEKLFFGSGTQLSVL.

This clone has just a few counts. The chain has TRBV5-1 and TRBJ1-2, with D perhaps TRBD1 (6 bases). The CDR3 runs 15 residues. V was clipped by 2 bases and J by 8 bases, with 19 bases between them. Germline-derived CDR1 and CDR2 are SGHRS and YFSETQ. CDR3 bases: TGCGCCAGCAGCTTACTAATAACAGGGACTAACGGCTACACCTTC. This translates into CASSLLITGTNGYTF. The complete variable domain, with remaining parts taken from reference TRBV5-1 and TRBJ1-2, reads KAGVTQTPRYLIKTRGQQVTLSCSPISGHRSVSWYQQTPGQGLQFLFEYFSETQRNKGNFPGRFSGRQFSNSRSEMNVSTLELGDSALYLCASSLLITGTNGYTFGSGTRLTVV.

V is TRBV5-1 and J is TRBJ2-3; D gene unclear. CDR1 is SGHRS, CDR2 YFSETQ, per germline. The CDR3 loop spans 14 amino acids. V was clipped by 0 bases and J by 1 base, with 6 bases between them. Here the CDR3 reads CASSLGSGTDTQYF. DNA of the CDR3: TGCGCCAGCAGCTTGGGGTCGGGCACAGATACGCAGTATTTT.

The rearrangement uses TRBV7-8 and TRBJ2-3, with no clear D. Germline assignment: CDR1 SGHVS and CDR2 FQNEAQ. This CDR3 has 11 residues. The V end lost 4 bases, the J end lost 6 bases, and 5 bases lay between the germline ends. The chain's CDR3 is CASSSPDTQYF. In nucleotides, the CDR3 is TGTGCCAGCAGCTCCCCGGATACGCAGTATTTT. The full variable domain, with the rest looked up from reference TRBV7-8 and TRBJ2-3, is GAGVSQSPRYKVAKRGQDVALRCDPISGHVSLFWYQQALGQGPEFLTYFQNEAQLDKSGLPSDRFFAERPEGSVSTLKIQRTQQEDSAVYLCASSSPDTQYFGPGTRLTVL.

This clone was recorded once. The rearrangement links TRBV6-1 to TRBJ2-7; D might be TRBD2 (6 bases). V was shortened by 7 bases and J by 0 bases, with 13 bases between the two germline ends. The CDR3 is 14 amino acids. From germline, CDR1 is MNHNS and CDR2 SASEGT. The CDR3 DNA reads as TGTGCCAGCACTGCGGGATGGAGCTCCTACGAGCAGTACTTC. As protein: CASTAGWSSYEQYF.

Here the CDR3 reads CASSGLAGAYEQFF. As DNA, the CDR3 is TGTGCCAGCAGCGGACTAGCGGGAGCTTATGAGCAGTTCTTC. The V and J genes are TRBV27 and TRBJ2-1; 13 bases align to TRBD2. V gave up 6 bases and J gave up 8 bases; unmatched junction bases: 4. Germline CDR1 is MNHEY and CDR2 is SMNVEV (reference sequence). This CDR3 region has 14 residues.

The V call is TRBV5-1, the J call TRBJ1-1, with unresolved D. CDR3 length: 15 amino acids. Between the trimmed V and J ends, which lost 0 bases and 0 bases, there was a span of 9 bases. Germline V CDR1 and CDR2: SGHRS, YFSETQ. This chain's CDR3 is CASSLGSTLNTEAFF. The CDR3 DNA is TGCGCCAGCAGCTTGGGTAGCACTTTGAACACTGAAGCTTTCTTT.